The rows below give T cell receptor beta chains drawn from one sample of a study of T cell responses to AZD1222 COVID-19 vaccine. Clones were sequenced by immunoSEQ multiplex PCR, and TCRdb holds only the in-frame ones, with some missing. Of 90,000 to 150,000 clones in the sample, 92% were seen once. The material was peripheral blood, obtained 28 days after the second AZD1222 dose. The receptors here all came from an adult who received the AZD1222 COVID-19 vaccine. CDR3s include the opening cysteine and the closing phenylalanine or tryptophan. Fields, in order: clone size, D gene, J gene, V gene, CDR3 DNA, CDR3 protein. D genes are given only for firm matches. Size tells how often a clone was seen (once, few, many) or the class of an expanded clone, and some rows leave it out.

NA	TRBD2	TRBJ2-3	TRBV7-9	TGTGCCAGCAGCTTAGGACTAGCAGCAGATACGCAGTATTTT	CASSLGLAADTQYF
NA	NA	TRBJ2-1	TRBV11-3	TGTGCCAGCAGCTTCACTACATCCGGTGAGCAGTTCTTC	CASSFTTSGEQFF
NA	TRBD2	TRBJ2-1	TRBV13	TGTGCCAGCAGTCCCGGACTAGCGATGTTTGATGAGCAGTTCTTC	CASSPGLAMFDEQFF
NA	TRBD1	TRBJ2-5	TRBV9	TGTGCCAGCAGCCGTATGGACAGGGTAGAGGCCCAGTACTTC	CASSRMDRVEAQYF
NA	NA	TRBJ1-1	TRBV7-9	TGTGCCAGCAGCTTCGTTGCAGGGCGCATCACTGAAGCTTTCTTT	CASSFVAGRITEAFF
NA	TRBD1	TRBJ2-7	TRBV10-3	TGTGCCATCTCCGGGACAGAACTCTACGAGCAGTACTTC	CAISGTELYEQYF
NA	NA	TRBJ1-3	TRBV4-1	TGCGCCAGCAGCCAAGTCGGAAACACCATATATTTT	CASSQVGNTIYF
NA	NA	TRBJ2-3	TRBV3-1/TRBV3-2	TGTGCCAGCAGCCAGGGTTGGTCCGATGATACGCAGTATTTT	CASSQGWSDDTQYF
NA	NA	TRBJ2-5	TRBV27	TGTGCCAGCAGTGGACTTAGGGGGGAGACCCAGTACTTC	CASSGLRGETQYF
NA	NA	TRBJ1-1	TRBV19	TGTGCCAGTAGTATCCAAGAGAACACTGAAGCTTTCTTT	CASSIQENTEAFF
NA	NA	TRBJ1-1	TRBV27	TGTGCCAGCAGTTTTAAGGGGGGTTCCACTGAAGCTTTCTTT	CASSFKGGSTEAFF
NA	NA	TRBJ2-2	TRBV21-1	TGTGCCAGCAGCAAAGGAGGGGGCGGATCTGGCGGGGAGCTGTTTTTT	CASSKGGGGSGGELFF
NA	NA	TRBJ1-2	TRBV6-5	TGTGCCAGCAGAGCGCCCAGTCATGGCTACACCTTC	CASRAPSHGYTF
NA	NA	TRBJ1-5	TRBV20-1	TGCAGTGCTAGTCCGCAGGGGCAACTTGGATCAAAGCCCCAGCATTTT	CSASPQGQLGSKPQHF
NA	NA	TRBJ1-2	TRBV7-2	TGTGCCAGCAGCCCGGGGGGAGGACGCTTCACCCTTGATGGCTACACCTTC	CASSPGGGRFTLDGYTF
NA	NA	TRBJ2-7	TRBV11-2	TGTGCCAGCAGCTCGCGGGACAGCGCCTACGAGCAGTACTTC	CASSSRDSAYEQYF
NA	TRBD2	TRBJ2-1	TRBV5-1	TGCGCCAGCAGATCGGGACTAGCTAACTACAATGAGCAGTTCTTC	CASRSGLANYNEQFF
NA	NA	TRBJ1-2	TRBV6-5	TGTGCTTCGGGGGAGAGCAGCTATGGCTACACCTTC	CASGESSYGYTF
NA	NA	TRBJ1-2	TRBV28	TGTGCCAGCAGTCTAACCGCGTTCCAGGGACACCTCTATGGCTACACCTTC	CASSLTAFQGHLYGYTF
NA	NA	TRBJ1-2	TRBV2	TGTGCCAGCAGTGAACGGGGGGCCCACTATGGCTACACCTTC	CASSERGAHYGYTF
NA	NA	TRBJ2-7	TRBV19	TGTGCCAGTAGTCGTTACAGGAACCCCTACGAGCAGTACTTC	CASSRYRNPYEQYF
once	TRBD1	TRBJ1-4	TRBV6-5	TGTGCCAGCAGTTACCTAGGGGGCGCAGGTGAAAAACTGTTTTTT	CASSYLGGAGEKLFF
NA	NA	TRBJ1-5	TRBV5-5	TGTGCCAGCAGCCCAAGGGGAGGGAATGATCAGCCCCAGCATTTT	CASSPRGGNDQPQHF
NA	NA	TRBJ1-1	TRBV7-8	TGTGCCAGCAGCTTAACAGGGCCCAGCACTGAAGCTTTCTTT	CASSLTGPSTEAFF
NA	NA	TRBJ2-2	TRBV3-1/TRBV3-2	TGTGCCAGCAGCCAAGGGGGCTTTGGGAATGCAGGGAGATGGACCGGGGAGCTGTTTTTT	CASSQGGFGNAGRWTGELFF
NA	NA	TRBJ1-1	TRBV5-6	TGTGCCAGCAGCTTGGAGGTAAAGGGATTAGCTTTCTTT	CASSLEVKGLAFF
NA	TRBD1	TRBJ1-2	TRBV5-1	TGCGCCAGCAGCCCAGCGGGACAGGGCCGCTATGGCTACACCTTC	CASSPAGQGRYGYTF
NA	TRBD1	TRBJ2-7	TRBV19	TGTGCCAGCCGGGACAGGGGTAAGGACGAGCAGTACTTC	CASRDRGKDEQYF
NA	NA	TRBJ2-1	TRBV28	TGTGCCAGCAGTGGGACTGAGTCCTACAATGAGCAGTTCTTC	CASSGTESYNEQFF
NA	TRBD2	TRBJ2-7	TRBV4-2	TGTGCCAGCAGCCAAGTAGCCGGGACTAGTAAGTACGAGCAGTACTTC	CASSQVAGTSKYEQYF
NA	TRBD1	TRBJ1-1	TRBV6-5	TGTGCCAGCAGTTACCCAGGGGGAAACACTGAAGCTTTCTTT	CASSYPGGNTEAFF
NA	NA	TRBJ1-5	TRBV5-1	TGCGCCAGCAGCTTATCGGTTAATCAGCCCCAGCATTTT	CASSLSVNQPQHF